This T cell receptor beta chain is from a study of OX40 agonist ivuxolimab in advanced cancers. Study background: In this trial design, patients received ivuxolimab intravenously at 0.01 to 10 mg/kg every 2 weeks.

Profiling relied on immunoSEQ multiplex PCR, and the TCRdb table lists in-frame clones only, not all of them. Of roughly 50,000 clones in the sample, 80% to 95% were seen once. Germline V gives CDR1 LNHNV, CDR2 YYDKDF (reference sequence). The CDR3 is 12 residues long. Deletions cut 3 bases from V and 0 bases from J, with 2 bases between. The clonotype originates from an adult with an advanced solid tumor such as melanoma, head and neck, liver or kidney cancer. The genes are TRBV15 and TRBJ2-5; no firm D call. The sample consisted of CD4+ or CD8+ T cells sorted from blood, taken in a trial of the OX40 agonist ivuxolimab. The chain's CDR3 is CATSRYQETQYF. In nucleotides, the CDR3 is TGTGCCACCAGCAGGTACCAAGAGACCCAGTACTTC.